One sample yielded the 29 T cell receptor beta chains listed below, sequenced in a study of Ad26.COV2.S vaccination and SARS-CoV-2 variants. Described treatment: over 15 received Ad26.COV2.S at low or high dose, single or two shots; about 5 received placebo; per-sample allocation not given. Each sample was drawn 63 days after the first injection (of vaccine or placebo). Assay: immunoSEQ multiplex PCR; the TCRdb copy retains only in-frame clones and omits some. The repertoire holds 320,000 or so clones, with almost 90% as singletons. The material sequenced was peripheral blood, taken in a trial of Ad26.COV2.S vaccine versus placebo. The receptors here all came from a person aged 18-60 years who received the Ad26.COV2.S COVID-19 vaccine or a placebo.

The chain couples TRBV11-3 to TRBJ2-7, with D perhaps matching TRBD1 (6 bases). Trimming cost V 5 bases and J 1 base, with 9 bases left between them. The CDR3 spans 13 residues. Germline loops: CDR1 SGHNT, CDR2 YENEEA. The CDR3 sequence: CASSPGQSYEQYF. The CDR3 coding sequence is TGTGCCAGCAGCCCCGGACAGTCCTACGAGCAGTACTTC. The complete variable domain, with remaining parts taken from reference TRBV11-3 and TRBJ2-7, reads EAGVVQSPRYKIIEKKQPVAFWCNPISGHNTLYWYLQNLGQGPELLIRYENEEAVDDSQLPKDRFSAERLKGVDSTLKIQPAELGDSAVYLCASSPGQSYEQYFGPGTRLTVT.

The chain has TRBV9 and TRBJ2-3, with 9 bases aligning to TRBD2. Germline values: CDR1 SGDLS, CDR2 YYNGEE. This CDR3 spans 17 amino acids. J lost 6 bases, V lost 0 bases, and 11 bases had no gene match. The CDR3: CASSVEFSGSLGDTQYF. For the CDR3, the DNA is TGTGCCAGCAGCGTAGAGTTTAGCGGGAGTCTAGGGGATACGCAGTATTTT.

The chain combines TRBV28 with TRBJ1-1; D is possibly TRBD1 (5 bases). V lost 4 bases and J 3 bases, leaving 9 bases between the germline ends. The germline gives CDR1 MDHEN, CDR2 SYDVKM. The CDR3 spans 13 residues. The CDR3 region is CASSSWGDTEAFF. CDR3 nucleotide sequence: TGTGCCAGCAGTTCTTGGGGCGACACTGAAGCTTTCTTT.

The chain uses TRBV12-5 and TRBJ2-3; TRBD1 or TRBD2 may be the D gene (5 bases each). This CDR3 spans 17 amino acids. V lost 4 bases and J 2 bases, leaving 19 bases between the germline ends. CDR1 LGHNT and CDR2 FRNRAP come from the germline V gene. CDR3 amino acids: CASGSQPQGRITDTQYF. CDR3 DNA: TGTGCTAGTGGTTCACAACCGCAGGGACGCATCACAGATACGCAGTATTTT.

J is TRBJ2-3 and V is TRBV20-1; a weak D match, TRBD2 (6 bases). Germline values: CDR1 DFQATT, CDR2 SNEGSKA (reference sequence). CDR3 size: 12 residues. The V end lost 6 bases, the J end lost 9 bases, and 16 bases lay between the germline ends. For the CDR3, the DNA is TGCAGTGCCAGTGAGGAGGGGAGGACGCAGTATTTT. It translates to CSASEEGRTQYF.

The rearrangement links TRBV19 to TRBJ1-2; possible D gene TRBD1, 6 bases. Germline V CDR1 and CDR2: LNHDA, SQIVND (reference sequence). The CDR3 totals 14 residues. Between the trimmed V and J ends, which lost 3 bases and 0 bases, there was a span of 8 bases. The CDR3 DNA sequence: TGTGCCAGTAGTATCCGGGACACTAACTATGGCTACACCTTC. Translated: CASSIRDTNYGYTF. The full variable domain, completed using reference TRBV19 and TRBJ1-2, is DGGITQSPKYLFRKEGQNVTLSCEQNLNHDAMYWYRQDPGQGLRLIYYSQIVNDFQKGDIAEGYSVSREKKESFPLTVTSAQKNPTAFYLCASSIRDTNYGYTFGSGTRLTVV.

This CDR3 is CASRALLGSPLHF. The CDR3 DNA sequence: TGTGCCAGTAGGGCCCTTTTGGGTTCACCCCTCCACTTT. The V gene is TRBV7-5, the J gene TRBJ1-6. TRBV7-5 is a pseudogene. The CDR3 spans 13 residues.

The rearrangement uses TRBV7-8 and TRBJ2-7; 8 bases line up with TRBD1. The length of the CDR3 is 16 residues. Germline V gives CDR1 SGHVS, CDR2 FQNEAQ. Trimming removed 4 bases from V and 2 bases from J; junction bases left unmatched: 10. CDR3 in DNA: TGTGCCAGCAGCTCGCGGAAACGACAGGGGACCTACGAGCAGTACGTC. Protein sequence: CASSSRKRQGTYEQYV.

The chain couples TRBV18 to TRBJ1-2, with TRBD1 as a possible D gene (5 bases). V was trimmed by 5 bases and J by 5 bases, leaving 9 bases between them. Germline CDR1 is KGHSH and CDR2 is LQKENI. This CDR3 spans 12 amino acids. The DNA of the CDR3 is TGTGCCAGCTCATCCTCAGGGTATGGCTACACCTTC. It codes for CASSSSGYGYTF.

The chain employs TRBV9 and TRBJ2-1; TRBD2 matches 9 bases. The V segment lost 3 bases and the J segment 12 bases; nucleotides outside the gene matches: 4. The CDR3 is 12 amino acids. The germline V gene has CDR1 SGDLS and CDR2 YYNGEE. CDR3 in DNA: TGTGCCAGCAGCGCAAGCGGGAGGACGCAGTTCTTC. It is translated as CASSASGRTQFF. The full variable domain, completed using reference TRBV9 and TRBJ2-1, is DSGVTQTPKHLITATGQRVTLRCSPRSGDLSVYWYQQSLDQGLQFLIQYYNGEERAKGNILERFSAQQFPDLHSELNLSSLELGDSALYFCASSASGRTQFFGPGTRLTVL.

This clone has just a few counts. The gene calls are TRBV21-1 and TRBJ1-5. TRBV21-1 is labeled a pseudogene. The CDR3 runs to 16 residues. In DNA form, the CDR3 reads TGTGCCAGCAGGGCGAGTCCCCCGGCCGAAAATCAGCCCCAGCATTTT. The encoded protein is CASRASPPAENQPQHF.

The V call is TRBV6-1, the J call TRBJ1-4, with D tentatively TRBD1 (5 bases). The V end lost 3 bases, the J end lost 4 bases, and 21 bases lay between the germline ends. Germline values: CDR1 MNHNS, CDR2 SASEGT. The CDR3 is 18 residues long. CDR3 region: CASSERGWGGLLNEKLFF. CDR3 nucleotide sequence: TGTGCCAGCAGTGAGAGGGGATGGGGCGGACTTCTTAATGAAAAACTGTTTTTT.

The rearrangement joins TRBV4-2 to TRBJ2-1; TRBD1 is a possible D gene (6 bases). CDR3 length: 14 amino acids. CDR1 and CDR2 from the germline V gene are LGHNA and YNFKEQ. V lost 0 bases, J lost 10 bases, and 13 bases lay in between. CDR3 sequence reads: CASSQEQGYVEQFF. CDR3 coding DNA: TGTGCCAGCAGCCAAGAACAGGGTTATGTGGAGCAGTTCTTC.

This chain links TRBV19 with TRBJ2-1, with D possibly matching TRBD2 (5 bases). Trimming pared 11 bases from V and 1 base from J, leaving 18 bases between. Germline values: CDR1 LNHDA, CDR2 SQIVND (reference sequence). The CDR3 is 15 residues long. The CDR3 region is CAVRTAGGSYNEQFF. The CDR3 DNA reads TGTGCCGTTAGGACCGCGGGTGGATCCTACAATGAGCAGTTCTTC.

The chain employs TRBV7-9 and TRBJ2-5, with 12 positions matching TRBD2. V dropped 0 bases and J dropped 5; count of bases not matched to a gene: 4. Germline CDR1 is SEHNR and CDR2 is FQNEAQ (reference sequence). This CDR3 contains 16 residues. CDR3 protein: CASSLATSGSWETQYF. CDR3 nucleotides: TGTGCCAGCAGCTTAGCGACTAGCGGGAGTTGGGAGACCCAGTACTTC.

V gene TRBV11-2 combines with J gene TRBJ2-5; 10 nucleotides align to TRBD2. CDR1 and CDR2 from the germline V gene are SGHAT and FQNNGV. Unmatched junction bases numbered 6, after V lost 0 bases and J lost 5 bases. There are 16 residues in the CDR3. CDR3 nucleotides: TGTGCCAGCAGCTTAGAATTAGCGGGAGGAATCGAGACCCAGTACTTC. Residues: CASSLELAGGIETQYF.

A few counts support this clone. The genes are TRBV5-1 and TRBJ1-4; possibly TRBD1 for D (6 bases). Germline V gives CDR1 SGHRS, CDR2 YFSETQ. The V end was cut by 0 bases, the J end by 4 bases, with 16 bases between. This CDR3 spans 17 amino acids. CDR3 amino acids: CASSLERGPGDNEKLFF. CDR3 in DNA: TGCGCCAGCAGCTTGGAACGTGGTCCAGGGGATAATGAAAAACTGTTTTTT.

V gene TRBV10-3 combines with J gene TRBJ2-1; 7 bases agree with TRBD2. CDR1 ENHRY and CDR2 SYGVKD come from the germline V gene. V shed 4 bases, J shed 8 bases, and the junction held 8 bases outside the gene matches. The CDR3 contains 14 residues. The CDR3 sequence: CAISGRTSPYEQFF. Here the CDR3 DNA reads TGTGCCATCAGTGGGCGGACTAGTCCCTATGAGCAGTTCTTC.

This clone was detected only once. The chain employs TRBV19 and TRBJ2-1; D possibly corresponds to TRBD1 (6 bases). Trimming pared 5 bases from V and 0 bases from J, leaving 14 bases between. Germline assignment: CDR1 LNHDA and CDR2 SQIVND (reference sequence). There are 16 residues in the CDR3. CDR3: CASSLRQVGSYNEQFF. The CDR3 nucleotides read TGTGCCAGTAGTTTACGACAGGTGGGCTCCTACAATGAGCAGTTCTTC.

CDR3 nucleotides: TGCGCCAGCAGCTTGGGGACTAGCGAGTACTACGAGCAGTACGTC. Encoded protein: CASSLGTSEYYEQYV. V usage is TRBV5-1 and J usage is TRBJ2-7; 9 bases fit TRBD2. Looked up from germline, CDR1 is SGHRS and CDR2 is YFSETQ. V was clipped by 0 bases and J by 3 bases; unmatched bases: 4. CDR3 size: 15 residues.

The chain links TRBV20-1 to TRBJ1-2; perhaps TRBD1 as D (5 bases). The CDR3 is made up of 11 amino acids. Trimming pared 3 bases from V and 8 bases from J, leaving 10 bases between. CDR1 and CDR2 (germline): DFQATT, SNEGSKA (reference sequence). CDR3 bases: TGCAGTGCTAGGGGGCGGAACGGCTACACCTTC. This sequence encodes CSARGRNGYTF.

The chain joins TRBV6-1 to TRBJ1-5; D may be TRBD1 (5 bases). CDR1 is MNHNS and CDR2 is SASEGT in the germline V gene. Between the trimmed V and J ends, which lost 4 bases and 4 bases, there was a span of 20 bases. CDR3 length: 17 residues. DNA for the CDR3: TGTGCCAGCAGTGGGGGGAACAGGCGGGATGGAAATCAGCCCCAGCATTTT. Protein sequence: CASSGGNRRDGNQPQHF.

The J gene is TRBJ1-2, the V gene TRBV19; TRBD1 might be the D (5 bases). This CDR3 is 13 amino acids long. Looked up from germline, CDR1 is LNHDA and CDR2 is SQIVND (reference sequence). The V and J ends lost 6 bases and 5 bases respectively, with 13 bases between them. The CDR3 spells CASRDMLAYGYTF. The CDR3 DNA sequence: TGTGCCAGTAGGGACATGTTGGCTTATGGCTACACCTTC. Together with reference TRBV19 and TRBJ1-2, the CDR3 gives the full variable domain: DGGITQSPKYLFRKEGQNVTLSCEQNLNHDAMYWYRQDPGQGLRLIYYSQIVNDFQKGDIAEGYSVSREKKESFPLTVTSAQKNPTAFYLCASRDMLAYGYTFGSGTRLTVV.

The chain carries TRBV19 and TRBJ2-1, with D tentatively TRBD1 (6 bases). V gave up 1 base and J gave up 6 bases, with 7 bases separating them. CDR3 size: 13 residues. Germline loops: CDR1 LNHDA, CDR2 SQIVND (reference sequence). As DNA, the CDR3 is TGTGCCAGTAGTATAGCAGGGGTCAATGAGCAGTTCTTC. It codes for CASSIAGVNEQFF.

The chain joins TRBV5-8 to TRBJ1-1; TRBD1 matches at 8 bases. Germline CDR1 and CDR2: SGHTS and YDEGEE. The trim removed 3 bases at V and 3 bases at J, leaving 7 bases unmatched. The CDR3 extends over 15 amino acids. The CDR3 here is CASSWPGGADTEAFF. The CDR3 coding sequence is TGTGCCAGCAGCTGGCCAGGGGGCGCGGACACTGAAGCTTTCTTT. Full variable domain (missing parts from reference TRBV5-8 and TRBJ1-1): EAGVTQSPTHLIKTRGQQATLRCSPISGHTSVYWYQQALGLGLQFLLWYDEGEERNRGNFPPRFSGRQFPNYSSELNVNALELEDSALYLCASSWPGGADTEAFFGQGTRLTVV.

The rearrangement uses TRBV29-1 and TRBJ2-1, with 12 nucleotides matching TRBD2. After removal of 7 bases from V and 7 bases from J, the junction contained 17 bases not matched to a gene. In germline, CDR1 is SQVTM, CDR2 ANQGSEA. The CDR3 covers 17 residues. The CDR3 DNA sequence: TGCAGCGCTCAAGGGCAAGGACTAGCGGGATTAGTAAATGAGCAGTTCTTC. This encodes CSAQGQGLAGLVNEQFF.

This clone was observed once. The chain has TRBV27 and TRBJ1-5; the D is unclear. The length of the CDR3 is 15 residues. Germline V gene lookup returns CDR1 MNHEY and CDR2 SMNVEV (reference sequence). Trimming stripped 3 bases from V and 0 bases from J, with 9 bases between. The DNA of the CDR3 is TGTGCCAGCAGTTTTCGGTGGCCTAGCAATCAGCCCCAGCATTTT. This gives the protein CASSFRWPSNQPQHF.

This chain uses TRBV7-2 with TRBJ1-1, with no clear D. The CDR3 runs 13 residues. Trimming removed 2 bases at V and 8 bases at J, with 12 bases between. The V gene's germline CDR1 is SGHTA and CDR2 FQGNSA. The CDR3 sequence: CASSLRFAAEAFF. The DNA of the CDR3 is TGTGCCAGCAGCTTAAGGTTTGCAGCAGAAGCTTTCTTT.

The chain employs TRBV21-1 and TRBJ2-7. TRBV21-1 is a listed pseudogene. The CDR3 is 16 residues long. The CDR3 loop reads CASTEELGCVVYEQYV. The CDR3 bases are TGTGCCAGCACGGAAGAGTTGGGGTGCGTTGTCTACGAGCAGTACGTC.